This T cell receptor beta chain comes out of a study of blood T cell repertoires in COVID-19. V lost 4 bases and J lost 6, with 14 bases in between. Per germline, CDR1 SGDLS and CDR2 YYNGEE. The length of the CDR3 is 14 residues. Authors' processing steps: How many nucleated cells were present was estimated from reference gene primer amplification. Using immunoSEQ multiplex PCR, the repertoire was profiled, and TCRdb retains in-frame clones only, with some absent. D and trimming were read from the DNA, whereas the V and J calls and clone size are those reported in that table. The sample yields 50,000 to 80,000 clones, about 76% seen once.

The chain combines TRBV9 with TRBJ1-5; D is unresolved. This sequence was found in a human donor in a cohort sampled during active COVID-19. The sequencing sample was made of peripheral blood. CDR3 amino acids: CASSPGQSGQPQHF. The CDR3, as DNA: TGTGCCAGCAGCCCGGGCCAAAGCGGTCAGCCCCAGCATTTT.